This TCR beta chain stems from a study of PD-1 blockade in classical Hodgkin lymphoma. Broader study findings: Newly diagnosed patients reportedly had lower baseline TCR diversity than healthy donors. The drivers behind the repertoire differences, possibly disease activity or prior therapy, remain undefined.

Comments on this clone: Its specificity is not known.

Clones were read by immunoSEQ multiplex PCR, and TCRdb kept only the in-frame ones, dropping some. The table lists some 70,000 clones, about 93% of them singletons. Time point meaning: newly diagnosed, previously untreated cHL patient sample. As a comparison, the study used PBMCs from newly diagnosed, untreated classical Hodgkin lymphoma. The CDR3 is 15 residues long. The sequenced material came from peripheral blood mononuclear cells (PBMCs). This sequence was found in a human donor with classical Hodgkin lymphoma. The J gene is TRBJ2-7, the V gene TRBV21-1; the table names TRBD2, a call not compared with the DNA. TRBV21-1 is an annotated pseudogene. DNA for the CDR3: TGTGCCAGCAGCACCACGGTGGTCCGCTACTACGAGCAGTACTTC. It yields the protein CASSTTVVRYYEQYF.